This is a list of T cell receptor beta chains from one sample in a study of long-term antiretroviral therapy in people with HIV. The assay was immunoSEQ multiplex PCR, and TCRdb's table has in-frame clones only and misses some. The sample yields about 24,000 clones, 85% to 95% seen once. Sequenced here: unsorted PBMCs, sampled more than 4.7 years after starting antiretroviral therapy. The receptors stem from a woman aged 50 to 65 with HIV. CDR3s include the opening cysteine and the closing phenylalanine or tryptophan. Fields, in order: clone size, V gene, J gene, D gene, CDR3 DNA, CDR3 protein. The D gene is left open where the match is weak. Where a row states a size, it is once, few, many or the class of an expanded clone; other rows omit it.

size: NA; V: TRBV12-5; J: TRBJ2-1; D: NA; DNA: TGTGCTAGTGGGTCCCCCACTACCCATGAGCAGTTCTTC; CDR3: CASGSPTTHEQFF
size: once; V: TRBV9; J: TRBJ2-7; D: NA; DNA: TGTGCCAGCAGCGTAGAAGGAGTTACCTACGAGCAGTACTTC; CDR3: CASSVEGVTYEQYF
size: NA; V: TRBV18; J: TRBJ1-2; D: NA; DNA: TGTGCCAGCTCACCACCGAACACCCGCAATGGCTACACCTTC; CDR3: CASSPPNTRNGYTF
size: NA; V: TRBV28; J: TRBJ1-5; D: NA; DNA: TGTGCCAGCAGTTTGACGCTGGTGGGCAATCAGCCCCAGCATTTT; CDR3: CASSLTLVGNQPQHF
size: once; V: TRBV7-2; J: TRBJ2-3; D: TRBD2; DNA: TGTGCCACCAAGGGGCAGACTAGCGGCACAGATACGCAGTATTTT; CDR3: CATKGQTSGTDTQYF
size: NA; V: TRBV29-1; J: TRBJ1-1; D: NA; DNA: TGCAGCGTTGAAGGACGTATGAACACTGAAGCTTTCTTT; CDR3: CSVEGRMNTEAFF
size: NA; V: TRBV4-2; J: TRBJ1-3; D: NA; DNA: TGTGCCAGCAGCCAAGAGTTCGGGGCGTCTCTTGGTGGAAACACCATATATTTT; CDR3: CASSQEFGASLGGNTIYF
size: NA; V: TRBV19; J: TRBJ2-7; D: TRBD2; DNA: TGTGCCAGTAGCACAGCGGGAGCGTGGGTCTACGAGCAGTACTTC; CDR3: CASSTAGAWVYEQYF
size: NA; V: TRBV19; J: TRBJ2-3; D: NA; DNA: TGTGCCAGTAGTGGGGGACCCAGCAGGGACACAGATACGCAGTATTTT; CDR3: CASSGGPSRDTDTQYF
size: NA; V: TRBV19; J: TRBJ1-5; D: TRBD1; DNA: TGTGCCAGTACGGGACAGAATAGCAATCAGCCCCAGCATTTT; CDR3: CASTGQNSNQPQHF
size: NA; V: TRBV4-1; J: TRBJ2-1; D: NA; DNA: TGCGCCAGCAGACAATACAATGAGCAGTTCTTC; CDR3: CASRQYNEQFF
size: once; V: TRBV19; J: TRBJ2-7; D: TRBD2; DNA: TGTGCCAGTAGTGGGGGACTAGGGTCCTACGAGCAGTACTTC; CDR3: CASSGGLGSYEQYF
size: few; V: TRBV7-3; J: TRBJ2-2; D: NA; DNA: TGTGCCAGCAGCCCAACTCAGGGCGGGGAGCTGTTTTTT; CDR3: CASSPTQGGELFF
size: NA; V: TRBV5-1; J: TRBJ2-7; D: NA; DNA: TGCGCCAGCAGCCCGGAGGCGGCTACCTACGAGCAGTACTTC; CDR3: CASSPEAATYEQYF
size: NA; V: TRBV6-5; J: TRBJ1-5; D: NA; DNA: TGTGCCAGCAGCCCAGGGCGGGTTTATCAGCCCCAGCATTTT; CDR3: CASSPGRVYQPQHF
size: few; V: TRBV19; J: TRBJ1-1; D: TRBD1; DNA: TGTGCCAGTAGCCAGGGGGGCACTGAAGCTTTCTTT; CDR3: CASSQGGTEAFF
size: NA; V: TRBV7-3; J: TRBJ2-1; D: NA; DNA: TGTGCCAGCAGCCCGACTCCGGGACTGACGAATGAGCAGTTCTTC; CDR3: CASSPTPGLTNEQFF
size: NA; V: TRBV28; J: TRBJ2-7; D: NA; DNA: TGTGCCAGCAGTTCAGACTCCTACGAGCAGTACTTC; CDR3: CASSSDSYEQYF
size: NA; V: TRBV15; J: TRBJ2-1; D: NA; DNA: TGTGCCACCAGCAGCAACAGGGATGGGGGTGAGCAGTTCTTC; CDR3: CATSSNRDGGEQFF
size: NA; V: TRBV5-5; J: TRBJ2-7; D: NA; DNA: TGTGCCAGCAGCTTGGGGGTATACGAGCAGTACTTC; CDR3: CASSLGVYEQYF
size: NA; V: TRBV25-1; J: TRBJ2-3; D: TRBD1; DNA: TGTGCCAGCAGAGGGACAGACAGGGATACGCAGTATTTT; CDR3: CASRGTDRDTQYF
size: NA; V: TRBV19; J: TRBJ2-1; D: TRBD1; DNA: TGTGCCAGTAGCGACAGGGAGTTTAAGGGAGCGATAAGATTCTTC; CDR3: CASSDREFKGAIRFF
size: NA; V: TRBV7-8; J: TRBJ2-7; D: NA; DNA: TGTGCCAGCAGCTTAGAAGGGCAGTTTCCCTACGAGCAGTACTTC; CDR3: CASSLEGQFPYEQYF
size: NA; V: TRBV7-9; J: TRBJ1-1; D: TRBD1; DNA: TGTGCCAGCAGCTTGGGACAGGGGCGGATGGAGGCTTTCTTT; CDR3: CASSLGQGRMEAFF
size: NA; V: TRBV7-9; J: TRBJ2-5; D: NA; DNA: TGTGCCAGCAGCCGAGGACTCAGAGAGACCCAGTACTTC; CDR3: CASSRGLRETQYF
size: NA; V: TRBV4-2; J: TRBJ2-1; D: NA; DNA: TGTGCCAGCAGCCAAGATCCCAGCGACTACAATGAGCAGTTCTTC; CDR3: CASSQDPSDYNEQFF
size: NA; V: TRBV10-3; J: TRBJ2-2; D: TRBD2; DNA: TGTGCCATCAGCGCCACCGAGACTATAGCGGGAGGGGAGCTGTTTTTT; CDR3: CAISATETIAGGELFF
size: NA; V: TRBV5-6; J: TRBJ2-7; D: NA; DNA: TGTGCCAGCAGCTTGGGGATCCGCGAGCAGTACTTC; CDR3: CASSLGIREQYF
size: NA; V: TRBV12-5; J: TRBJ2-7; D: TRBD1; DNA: TGTGCTAGTGGTTTGGGGACAGGGTACGAGCAGTACTTC; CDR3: CASGLGTGYEQYF
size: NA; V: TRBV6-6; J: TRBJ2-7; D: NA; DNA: TGTGCCAGCAGTTGGGCTTACGAGCAGTACTTC; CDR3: CASSWAYEQYF
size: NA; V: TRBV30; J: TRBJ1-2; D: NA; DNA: TGTGCCTGGGCCAGAAGGGGAGGCTATGGCTACACCTTC; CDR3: CAWARRGGYGYTF
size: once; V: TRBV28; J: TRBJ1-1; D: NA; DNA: TGTGCCAGCAGTCCCACCGACGGGCGGTACACTGAAGCTTTCTTT; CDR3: CASSPTDGRYTEAFF
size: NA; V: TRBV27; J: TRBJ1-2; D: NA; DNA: TGTGCCAGCAGTTTCGCGGGGGGGAGTGGCTACACCTTC; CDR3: CASSFAGGSGYTF
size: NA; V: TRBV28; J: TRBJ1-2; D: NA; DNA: TGTGCCAGCGTCGTAGCGGATTATGGCTACACCTTC; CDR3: CASVVADYGYTF
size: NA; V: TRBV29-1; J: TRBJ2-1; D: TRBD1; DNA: TGCAGCGTTGAAGATACGCGGACAGGGGGAGTTTTTGGGCAGTTCTTC; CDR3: CSVEDTRTGGVFGQFF
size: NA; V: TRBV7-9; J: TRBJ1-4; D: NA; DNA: TGTGCCAGCAGCCCGAGGACAGCAAATAATGAAAAACTGTTTTTT; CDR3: CASSPRTANNEKLFF
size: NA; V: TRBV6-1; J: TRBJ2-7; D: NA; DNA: TGTGCCAGCAGTGCGGGGGGCGGGTACGAGCAGTACTTC; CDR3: CASSAGGGYEQYF
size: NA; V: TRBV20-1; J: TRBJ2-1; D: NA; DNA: TGCAGTGCTAACATTGTGAATGAGCAGTTCTTC; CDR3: CSANIVNEQFF
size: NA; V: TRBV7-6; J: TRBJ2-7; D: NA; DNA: TGTGCCAGCAGCGGTGACAGACCCTACGAGCAGTACTTC; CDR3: CASSGDRPYEQYF
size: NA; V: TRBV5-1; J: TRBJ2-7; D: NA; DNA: TGCGCCAGCAGACCAGCGGAGTCCTACGAGCAGTACTTC; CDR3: CASRPAESYEQYF
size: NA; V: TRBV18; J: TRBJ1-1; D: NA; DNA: TGTGCCAGCTCCGTAGACAGGACGAACACTGAAGCTTTCTTT; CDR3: CASSVDRTNTEAFF
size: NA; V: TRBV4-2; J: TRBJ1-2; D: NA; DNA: TGTGCCAGCAGCCAAGGGATCAGCGGCTACACCTTC; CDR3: CASSQGISGYTF
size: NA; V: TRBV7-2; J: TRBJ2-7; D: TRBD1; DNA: TGTGCCAGCAGCGTCCGGGACAGCCTCTACGAGCAGTACTTC; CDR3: CASSVRDSLYEQYF